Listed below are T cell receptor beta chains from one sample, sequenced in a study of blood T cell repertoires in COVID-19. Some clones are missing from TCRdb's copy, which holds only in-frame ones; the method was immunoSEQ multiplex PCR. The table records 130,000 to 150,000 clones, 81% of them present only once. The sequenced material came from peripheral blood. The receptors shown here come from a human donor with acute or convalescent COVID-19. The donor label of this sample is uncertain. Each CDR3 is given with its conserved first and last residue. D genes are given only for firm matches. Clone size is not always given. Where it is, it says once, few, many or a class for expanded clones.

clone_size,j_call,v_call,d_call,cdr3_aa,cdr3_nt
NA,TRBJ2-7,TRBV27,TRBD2,CASRPGGAREQYF,TGTGCCAGCAGGCCCGGGGGGGCAAGGGAGCAGTACTTC
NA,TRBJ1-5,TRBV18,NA,CASSSSLTDRYSNQPQHF,TGTGCCAGCTCATCGTCCTTGACAGACAGATATAGCAATCAGCCCCAGCATTTT
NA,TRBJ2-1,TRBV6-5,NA,CASRGGQTLDNEQFF,TGTGCCAGCAGAGGTGGGCAGACCCTCGACAATGAGCAGTTCTTC
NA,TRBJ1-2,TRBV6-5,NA,CASSNDRSKRGYTF,TGTGCCAGCAGTAACGACAGGAGTAAGAGGGGCTACACCTTC
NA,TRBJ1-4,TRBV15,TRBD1,CATSRHRGEKLFF,TGTGCCACCAGCAGACACAGGGGAGAAAAACTGTTTTTT
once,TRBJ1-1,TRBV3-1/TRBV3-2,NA,CASSPGLAEAFF,TGTGCCAGCAGCCCGGGGTTGGCTGAAGCTTTCTTT
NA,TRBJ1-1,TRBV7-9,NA,CASSYGRQSKNTEAFF,TGTGCCAGCAGTTACGGGCGACAGTCAAAGAACACTGAAGCTTTCTTT
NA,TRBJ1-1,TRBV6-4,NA,CASSDHGGETEAFF,TGTGCCAGCAGTGACCACGGAGGTGAAACTGAAGCTTTCTTT
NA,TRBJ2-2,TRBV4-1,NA,CASSLQGQANTGELFF,TGCGCCAGCAGCCTCCAGGGGCAGGCGAACACCGGGGAGCTGTTTTTT
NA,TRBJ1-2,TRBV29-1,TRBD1,CSTRDRSGYTF,TGCAGCACCCGGGACAGAAGCGGCTACACCTTC
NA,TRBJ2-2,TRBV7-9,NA,CASSFRVPNTGELFF,TGTGCCAGCAGCTTCAGGGTTCCGAACACCGGGGAGCTGTTTTTT
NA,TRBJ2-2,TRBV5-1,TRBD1,CASSLGDRSNTGELFF,TGCGCCAGCAGCTTGGGGGACAGGTCGAACACCGGGGAGCTGTTTTTT
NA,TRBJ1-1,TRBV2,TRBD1,CAGDRDKATEAFF,TGTGCCGGGGACAGGGATAAAGCCACTGAAGCTTTCTTT
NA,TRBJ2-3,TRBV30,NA,CAWRERTAFTDTQYF,TGTGCCTGGAGGGAAAGGACAGCCTTCACAGATACGCAGTATTTT
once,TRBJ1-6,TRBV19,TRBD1,CASSIEDRGSPLHF,TGTGCCAGTAGTATAGAGGACAGGGGGTCACCCCTCCACTTT